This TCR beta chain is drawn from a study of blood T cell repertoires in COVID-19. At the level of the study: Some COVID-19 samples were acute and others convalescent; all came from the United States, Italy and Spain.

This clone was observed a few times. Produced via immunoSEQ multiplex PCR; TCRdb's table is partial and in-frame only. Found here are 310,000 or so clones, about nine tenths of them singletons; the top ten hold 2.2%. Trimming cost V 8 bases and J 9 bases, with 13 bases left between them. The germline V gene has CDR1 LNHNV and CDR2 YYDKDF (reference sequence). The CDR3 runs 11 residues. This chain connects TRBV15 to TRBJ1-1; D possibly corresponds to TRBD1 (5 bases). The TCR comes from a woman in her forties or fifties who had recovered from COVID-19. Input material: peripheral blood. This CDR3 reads CATHWGGKAFF. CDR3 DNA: TGTGCCACCCACTGGGGCGGAAAAGCTTTCTTT.